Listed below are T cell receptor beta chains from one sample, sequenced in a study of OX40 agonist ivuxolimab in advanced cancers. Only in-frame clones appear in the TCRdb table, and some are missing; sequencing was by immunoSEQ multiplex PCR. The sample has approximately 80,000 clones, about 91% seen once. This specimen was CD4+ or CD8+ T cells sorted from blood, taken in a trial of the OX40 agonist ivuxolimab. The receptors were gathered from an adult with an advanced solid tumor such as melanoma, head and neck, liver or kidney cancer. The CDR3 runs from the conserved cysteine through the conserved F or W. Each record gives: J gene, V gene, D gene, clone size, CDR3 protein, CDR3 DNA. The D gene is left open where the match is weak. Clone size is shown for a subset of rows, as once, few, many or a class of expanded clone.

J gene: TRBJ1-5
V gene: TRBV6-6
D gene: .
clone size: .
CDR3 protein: CASKPGDQPQHF
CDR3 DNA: TGTGCCAGCAAGCCAGGGGATCAGCCCCAGCATTTT

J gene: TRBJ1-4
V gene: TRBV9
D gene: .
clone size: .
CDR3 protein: CASSVSPGQGEKLFF
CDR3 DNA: TGTGCCAGCAGCGTCTCTCCGGGGCAAGGAGAAAAACTGTTTTTT

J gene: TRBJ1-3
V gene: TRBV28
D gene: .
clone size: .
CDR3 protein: CASSPGGQLSGNTIYF
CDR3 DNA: TGTGCCAGCAGTCCAGGAGGACAGCTCTCTGGAAACACCATATATTTT

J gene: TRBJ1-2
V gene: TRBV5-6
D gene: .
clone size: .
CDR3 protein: CASSLKDYGYTF
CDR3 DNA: TGTGCCAGCAGCTTGAAGGACTATGGCTACACCTTC

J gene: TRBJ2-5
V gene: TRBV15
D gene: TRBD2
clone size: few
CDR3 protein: CATSRGGLAGGQETQYF
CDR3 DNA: TGTGCCACCAGCAGAGGGGGGCTAGCGGGAGGTCAAGAGACCCAGTACTTC

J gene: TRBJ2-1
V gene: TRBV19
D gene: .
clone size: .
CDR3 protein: CASSTLATYNEQFF
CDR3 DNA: TGTGCCAGTAGTACCCTAGCGACCTACAATGAGCAGTTCTTC

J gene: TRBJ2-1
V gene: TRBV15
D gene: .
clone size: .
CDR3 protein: CATSRTQGREQFF
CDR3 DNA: TGTGCCACCAGCAGAACGCAGGGGCGTGAGCAGTTCTTC

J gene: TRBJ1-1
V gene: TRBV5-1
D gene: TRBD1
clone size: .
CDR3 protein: CASSRTTGSVGTEAFF
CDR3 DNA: TGCGCCAGCAGCCGGACGACAGGGAGCGTGGGCACTGAAGCTTTCTTT

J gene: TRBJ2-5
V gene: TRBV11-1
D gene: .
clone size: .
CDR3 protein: CASSILNSRQETQYF
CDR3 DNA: TGTGCCAGCAGCATTTTGAACAGTAGGCAAGAGACCCAGTACTTC

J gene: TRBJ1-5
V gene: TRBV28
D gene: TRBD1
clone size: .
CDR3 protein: CASSIGQGFQPQHF
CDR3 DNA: TGTGCCAGCAGCATCGGACAGGGCTTTCAGCCCCAGCATTTT

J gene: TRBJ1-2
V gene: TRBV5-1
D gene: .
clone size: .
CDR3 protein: CASSSLQVSDKGYTF
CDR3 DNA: TGCGCCAGCAGCTCTTTACAGGTTTCCGACAAGGGCTACACCTTC

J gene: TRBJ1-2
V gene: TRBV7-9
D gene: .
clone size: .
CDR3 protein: CASSLEGYGYTF
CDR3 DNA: TGTGCCAGCAGCTTAGAGGGGTATGGCTACACCTTC

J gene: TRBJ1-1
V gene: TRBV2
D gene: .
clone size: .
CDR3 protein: CASRTDYGREAFF
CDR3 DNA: TGTGCCAGCAGAACCGACTATGGGCGTGAAGCTTTCTTT

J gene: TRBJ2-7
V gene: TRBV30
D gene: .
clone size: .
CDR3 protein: CAWRQQGPEQYF
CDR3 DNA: TGTGCCTGGAGACAACAGGGCCCCGAGCAGTACTTC

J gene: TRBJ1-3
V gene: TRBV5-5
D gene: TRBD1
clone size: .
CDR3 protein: CASSYGTGSGNTIYF
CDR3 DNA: TGTGCCAGCAGCTACGGGACAGGGTCTGGAAACACCATATATTTT

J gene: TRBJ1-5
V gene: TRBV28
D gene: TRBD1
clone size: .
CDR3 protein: CASSPDRVRQPQHF
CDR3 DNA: TGTGCCAGCAGTCCGGACAGGGTCCGTCAGCCCCAGCATTTT

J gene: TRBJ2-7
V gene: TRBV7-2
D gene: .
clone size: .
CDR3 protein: CASSLDPGYEQYF
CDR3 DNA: TGTGCCAGCAGCTTAGATCCCGGCTACGAGCAGTACTTC

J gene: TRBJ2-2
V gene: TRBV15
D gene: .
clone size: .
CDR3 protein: CATSRGASFTGELFF
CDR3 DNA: TGTGCCACCAGCAGAGGCGCCAGCTTCACCGGGGAGCTGTTTTTT

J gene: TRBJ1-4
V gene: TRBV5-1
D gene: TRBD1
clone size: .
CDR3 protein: CASSRGQGDEKLFF
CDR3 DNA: TGCGCCAGCAGCCGTGGACAGGGGGATGAAAAACTGTTTTTT

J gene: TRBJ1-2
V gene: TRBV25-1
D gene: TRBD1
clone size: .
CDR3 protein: CASRLTGAQNYGYTF
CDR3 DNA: TGTGCCAGCCGCCTGACAGGGGCGCAGAACTATGGCTACACCTTC

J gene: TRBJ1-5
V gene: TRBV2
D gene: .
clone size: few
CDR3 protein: CASSGSLSNQPQHF
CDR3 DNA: TGTGCCAGCAGTGGAAGTCTAAGCAATCAGCCCCAGCATTTT

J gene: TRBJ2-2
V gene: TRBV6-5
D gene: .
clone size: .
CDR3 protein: CASSLGGGTGELFF
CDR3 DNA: TGTGCCAGCAGTTTAGGGGGGGGCACCGGGGAGCTGTTTTTT

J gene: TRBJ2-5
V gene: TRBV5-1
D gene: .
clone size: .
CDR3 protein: CASSHGGQNSETQYF
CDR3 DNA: TGCGCCAGCAGCCATGGGGGACAAAACTCGGAGACCCAGTACTTC

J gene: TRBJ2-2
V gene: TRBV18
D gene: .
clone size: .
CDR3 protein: CASSGISPGPNTGELFF
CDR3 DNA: TGTGCCAGCTCAGGTATTTCTCCAGGACCTAACACCGGGGAGCTGTTTTTT

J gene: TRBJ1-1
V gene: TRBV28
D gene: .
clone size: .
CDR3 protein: CASSVRPPNTEAFF
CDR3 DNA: TGTGCCAGCAGCGTGAGACCTCCGAACACTGAAGCTTTCTTT

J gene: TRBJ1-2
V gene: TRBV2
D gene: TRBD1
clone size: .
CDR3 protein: CASGGTGYGYTF
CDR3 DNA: TGTGCCAGCGGCGGGACAGGGTATGGCTACACCTTC

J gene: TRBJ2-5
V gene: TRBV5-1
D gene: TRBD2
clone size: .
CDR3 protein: CASSWEGFQETQYF
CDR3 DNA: TGCGCCAGCAGCTGGGAGGGTTTTCAAGAGACCCAGTACTTC

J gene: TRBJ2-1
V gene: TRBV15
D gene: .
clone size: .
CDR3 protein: CATSRDTLYNEQFF
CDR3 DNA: TGTGCCACCAGCAGAGATACCCTCTACAATGAGCAGTTCTTC

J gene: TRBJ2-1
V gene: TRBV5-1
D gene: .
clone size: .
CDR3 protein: CASSPDRGAGIEQFF
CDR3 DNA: TGCGCCAGCAGCCCCGATCGGGGGGCCGGCATTGAGCAGTTCTTC

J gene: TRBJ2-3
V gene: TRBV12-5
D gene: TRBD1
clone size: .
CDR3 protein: CASGLGTGNTDTQYF
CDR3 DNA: TGTGCTAGTGGTTTGGGGACAGGTAACACAGATACGCAGTATTTT

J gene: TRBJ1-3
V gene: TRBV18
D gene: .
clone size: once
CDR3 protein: CASSPLDGFSGNTIYF
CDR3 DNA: TGTGCCAGCTCACCTCTCGACGGCTTCTCTGGAAACACCATATATTTT

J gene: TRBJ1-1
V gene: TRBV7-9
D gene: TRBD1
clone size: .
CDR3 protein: CASSPRTGGNTEAFF
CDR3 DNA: TGTGCCAGCAGCCCACGGACAGGGGGCAACACTGAAGCTTTCTTT

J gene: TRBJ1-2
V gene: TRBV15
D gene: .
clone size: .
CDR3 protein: CATSRGVKGSYGYTF
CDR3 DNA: TGTGCCACCAGCAGAGGGGTGAAAGGGAGCTATGGCTACACCTTC

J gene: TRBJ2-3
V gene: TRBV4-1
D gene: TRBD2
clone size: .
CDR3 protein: CASSQEPGTSGGRTQYF
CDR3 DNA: TGCGCCAGCAGCCAAGAGCCCGGGACTAGCGGGGGACGTACGCAGTATTTT

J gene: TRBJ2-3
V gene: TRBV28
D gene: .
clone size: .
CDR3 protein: CASSFQGTDTQYF
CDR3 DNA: TGTGCCAGCAGTTTCCAAGGCACAGATACGCAGTATTTT

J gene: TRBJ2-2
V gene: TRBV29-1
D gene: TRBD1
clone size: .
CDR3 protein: CSVRGTGGFRGELFF
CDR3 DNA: TGCAGCGTCAGGGGGACAGGGGGCTTCCGCGGGGAGCTGTTTTTT

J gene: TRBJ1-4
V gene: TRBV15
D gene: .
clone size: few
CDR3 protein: CATSRDVSASNEKLFF
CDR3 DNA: TGTGCCACCAGCAGAGATGTCTCCGCAAGCAATGAAAAACTGTTTTTT

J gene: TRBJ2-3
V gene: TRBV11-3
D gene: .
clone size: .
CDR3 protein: CASSRRGSDTQYF
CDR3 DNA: TGTGCCAGCAGCCGACGGGGGTCAGATACGCAGTATTTT

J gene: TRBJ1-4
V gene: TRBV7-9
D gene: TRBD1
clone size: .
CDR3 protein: CASSKRGTAPFNEKLFF
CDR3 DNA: TGTGCCAGCAGCAAGAGGGGGACAGCACCCTTTAATGAAAAACTGTTTTTT

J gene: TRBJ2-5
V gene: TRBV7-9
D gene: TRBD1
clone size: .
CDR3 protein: CASRDRARQETQYF
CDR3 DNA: TGTGCCTCAAGGGACAGGGCGCGACAAGAGACCCAGTACTTC

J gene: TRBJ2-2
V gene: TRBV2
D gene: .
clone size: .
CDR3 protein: CASTGPTGELFF
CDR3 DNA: TGTGCCAGCACCGGGCCCACCGGGGAGCTGTTTTTT

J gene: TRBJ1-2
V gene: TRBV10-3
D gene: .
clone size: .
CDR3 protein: CAISEQGRQPRGYTF
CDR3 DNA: TGTGCCATCAGCGAACAAGGTCGGCAGCCCAGGGGCTACACCTTC

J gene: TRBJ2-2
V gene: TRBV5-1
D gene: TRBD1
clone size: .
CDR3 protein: CASSLPQGAGELFF
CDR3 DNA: TGCGCCAGCAGCTTGCCGCAGGGGGCCGGGGAGCTGTTTTTT

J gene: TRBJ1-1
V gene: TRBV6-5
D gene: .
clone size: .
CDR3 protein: CASSSEVEAFF
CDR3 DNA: TGTGCCAGCAGCTCAGAGGTTGAAGCTTTCTTT

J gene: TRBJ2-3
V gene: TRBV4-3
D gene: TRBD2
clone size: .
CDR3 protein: CASSQGWREADTQYF
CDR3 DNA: TGCGCCAGCAGCCAAGGGTGGCGGGAGGCAGATACGCAGTATTTT

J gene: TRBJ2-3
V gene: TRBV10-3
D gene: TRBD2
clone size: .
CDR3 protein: CAISESTGGGTDTQYF
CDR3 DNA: TGTGCCATCAGTGAGTCGACTGGGGGGGGCACAGATACGCAGTATTTT

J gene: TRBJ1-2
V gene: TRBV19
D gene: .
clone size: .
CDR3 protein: CASSIMGAENYGYTF
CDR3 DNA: TGTGCCAGTAGTATTATGGGTGCGGAAAACTATGGCTACACCTTC